The T cell receptor beta chain under discussion was sequenced for a study of immune characterization of retroperitoneal liposarcoma. Looked up from germline, CDR1 is KGHDR and CDR2 is SFDVKD. V was clipped by 4 bases and J by 5 bases, with 9 bases between them. The CDR3 is 13 residues long. TCRdb re-called the PCR reads through MiXCR, storing one row per CDR3 protein. The sample records roughly 11,000 distinct CDR3 sequences, roughly 30% being singletons. The sequenced material came from tumor tissue. The rearrangement uses TRBV24-1 and TRBJ2-3; no clear D. The sequence came from a female donor with retroperitoneal liposarcoma. CDR3 loop: CATSEPHRDTQYF. DNA of the CDR3: TGTGCCACCAGTGAGCCCCATCGAGATACGCAGTATTTT.